This T cell receptor (beta chain) was retrieved from a study of cytomegalovirus exposure and HLA in healthy donors. Primers included in the PCR were 60 Vbeta and 13 Jbeta primers. The protocol was immunoSEQ multiplex PCR, while the TCRdb copy is restricted to in-frame clones and leaves out a portion. The repertoire holds about 230,000 clones, with approximately 80% as singletons. Study-wide points: Three chains linked to CMV were shown in vitro to be specific for CMV antigens.

V was shortened by 1 base and J by 1 base, with 8 bases between the two germline ends. The CDR3 length is 14 residues. The germline gives CDR1 SGHRS, CDR2 YFSETQ. Comments on this clone: Its target is unknown.

This TCR came from a woman between 40 and 55 years old in good health and CMV-seronegative. The sequenced material came from PBMCs. The chain joins TRBV5-1 to TRBJ2-5, with D uncertain. The CDR3 loop is CASSLLRPQETQYF. Written as DNA, the CDR3 is TGCGCCAGCAGCTTGTTGCGGCCCCAAGAGACCCAGTACTTC. Combining the CDR3 with reference TRBV5-1 and TRBJ2-5 gives the whole variable domain KAGVTQTPRYLIKTRGQQVTLSCSPISGHRSVSWYQQTPGQGLQFLFEYFSETQRNKGNFPGRFSGRQFSNSRSEMNVSTLELGDSALYLCASSLLRPQETQYFGPGTRLLVL.